Following are 24 T cell receptor beta chains from one sample sequenced in a study of blood T cells in healthy people across ages. With a J-beta primer mix and a sample-barcoded 5' primer, a second PCR ran about 7 to 12 cycles. TCRdb processed the 5' RACE reads anew with MiXCR; each CDR3 protein has one entry. The sample has 1.5 million to 2 million distinct CDR3 sequences, 28% seen once. The sample consisted of blood. The receptors stem from a woman in her 30s in good health.

This clonotype turned up a few times. At one end the junction does not follow the germline gene, possibly because of a read error. The chain employs TRBV7-2 and TRBJ1-2; perhaps TRBD1 as D (6 bases). Germline V lookup: CDR1 SGHTA, CDR2 FQGNSA. The CDR3 contains 15 residues. The CDR3: CASSPRDIAPYGYTF. CDR3 in DNA: TGTGCCAGCAGCCCCCGGGACATCGCCCCCTATGGTTACACCTTC.

As DNA, the CDR3 is TGTGCCAGCAGCCCCTCAGGGGAGGGAACAGATACGCAGTATTTT. It translates to CASSPSGEGTDTQYF. This chain connects TRBV13 to TRBJ2-3; a weak D match, TRBD2 (7 bases). Between the trimmed V and J ends, which lost 5 bases and 3 bases, there was a span of 15 bases. The CDR3 sequence is 15 residues long. Germline lookup yields CDR1 PRHDT and CDR2 FYEKMQ (reference sequence).

V and J are TRBV29-1 and TRBJ1-2; TRBD1 is a possible D gene (6 bases). The length of the CDR3 is 13 residues. V lost 6 bases and J lost 8, with 19 bases in between. Germline CDR1 is SQVTM and CDR2 is ANQGSEA. The CDR3 region is CSVNSRGSWGYTF. The CDR3 nucleotides are TGCAGCGTCAATAGCAGGGGTTCTTGGGGCTACACCTTC.

The DNA for the CDR3 is TGTGCCAGCAGCCAAGCGAGCGGGGAGGGCTACGAGCGGTACTTC. As protein: CASSQASGEGYERYF. V is TRBV4-2 and J is TRBJ2-4; 7 bases fit TRBD2. V lost 1 base, J lost 15 bases, and 15 bases stayed unmatched. The CDR3 is made up of 15 amino acids. Germline-derived CDR1 and CDR2 are LGHNA and YNFKEQ.

This clonotype was picked up one time. Given a much more abundant clone one base away, this may be a read error. V gene TRBV29-1 combines with J gene TRBJ2-7; 10 nucleotides align to TRBD2. This CDR3 spans 15 amino acids. Germline CDR1 is SQVTM and CDR2 is ANQGSEA. CDR3 nucleotides: TGCAGCGTTGGATCCAGCGGGAGGGCCCCCTACGTGCAGTACTTC. Translating it yields CSVGSSGRAPYVQYF.

V and J are TRBV20-1 and TRBJ2-1, with 13 positions matching TRBD2. Germline CDR1 DFQATT, CDR2 SNEGSKA (reference sequence). The V segment lost 8 bases and the J segment 9 bases; nucleotides outside the gene matches: 13. The CDR3 extends over 15 amino acids. CDR3 protein: CSSVRGTSGDGEQFF. The CDR3 DNA is TGCAGTTCCGTCAGGGGGACTAGCGGGGACGGTGAGCAGTTCTTC.

This clonotype occurred a few times. The V call is TRBV7-3, the J call TRBJ2-3; no firm D call. CDR1 SGHTA and CDR2 FQGTGA come from the germline V gene. V was pared by 5 bases and J by 3 bases, with 9 bases between. The CDR3 spans 13 residues. The CDR3 nucleotides are TGTGCCAGCAGCGTTCAGACAACAGATACGCAGTATTTT. Translating gives CASSVQTTDTQYF.

As concerns this clonotype: At one end, the junction sequence differs from germline, possibly due to a read error. V gene TRBV5-1 combines with J gene TRBJ1-1; 9 bases agree with TRBD1. The CDR3 totals 16 residues. CDR1 and CDR2 from the germline V gene are SGHRS and YFSETQ. CDR3 loop: CASSMATGTGNIEAFF. The CDR3 nucleotides read TGCGCCAGCAGCATGGCCACCGGGACAGGGAACATTGAAGCTTTCTTT.

The chain joins TRBV6-5 to TRBJ1-2, with D uncertain. CDR1 and CDR2 (germline): MNHEY, SVGAGI. The V and J ends lost 6 bases and 1 base respectively, with 12 bases between them. There are 14 residues in the CDR3. Written as DNA, the CDR3 is TGTGCCAGCAGGGCGGAAAGCATTAACTATGGCTACACCTTC. It encodes CASRAESINYGYTF.

In its sample, this clonotype was seen a few times. This chain joins TRBV11-2 and TRBJ2-7; D is uncertain. The V gene lost 8 bases and the J gene lost 3 bases, with 14 bases spanning the gap. Germline V gene lookup returns CDR1 SGHAT and CDR2 FQNNGV. The CDR3 sequence is 13 residues long. The CDR3 DNA follows: TGTGCCAGCTCTTACGGGTCCTTCTACGAGCAGTACTTC. This translates into CASSYGSFYEQYF.

This clonotype was detected only a few times. J is TRBJ1-6 and V is TRBV7-9, with a tentative D call TRBD1 (5 bases). The CDR3 is 15 amino acids. Germline assignment: CDR1 SEHNR and CDR2 FQNEAQ (reference sequence). Trimming removed 11 bases from V and 7 bases from J, with 21 bases in between. CDR3 nucleotide sequence: TGTGCCGAAAACATAGGGACGGTCGAAAATTCACCCCTCCACTTT. Its translation is CAENIGTVENSPLHF.

The chain employs TRBV12-3 or TRBV12-4 and TRBJ1-4; 7 bases align to TRBD1. The CDR3 sequence is 15 residues long. With 6 bases clipped from V and 5 bases from J, the junction kept 9 bases outside the gene matches. Here the CDR3 reads CASRDTGTANEKLFF. The CDR3 DNA is TGTGCCAGCAGAGATACCGGGACAGCGAATGAAAAACTGTTTTTT.

The V call is TRBV5-1, the J call TRBJ2-3; TRBD1 might be the D (5 bases). The CDR3 loop spans 15 amino acids. Germline CDR1 and CDR2: SGHRS and YFSETQ. Trimming took 3 bases from V and 4 from J, leaving 15 bases between them. CDR3 nucleotide sequence: TGCGCCAGCAGCTGGGGCCATCTTGGGGCAGATACGCAGTATTTT. Translation gives CASSWGHLGADTQYF.

This clonotype was seen a handful of times. The V and J genes are TRBV6-5 and TRBJ1-1, with D possibly matching TRBD1 (6 bases). The germline gives CDR1 MNHEY, CDR2 SVGAGI. With 0 bases removed from V and 6 bases from J, the gap between germline ends came to 8 bases. The CDR3 sequence is 13 residues long. The CDR3 protein is CASSYSQGAEAFF. CDR3 bases: TGTGCCAGCAGTTACTCACAGGGTGCTGAAGCTTTCTTT.

This clonotype occurred once. V usage is TRBV3-1 and J usage is TRBJ1-2; TRBD1 matches at 10 bases. The CDR3 loop spans 16 amino acids. Germline CDR1 is LGHDT and CDR2 is YNNKEL (reference sequence). Germline trimming cut 4 bases from V and 7 bases from J; bases unmatched to any gene: 12. The CDR3 DNA reads as TGTGCCAGCAGCCGGGACAGGGGTTCGGTCCCAGGTGGCTACACCTTC. This encodes CASSRDRGSVPGGYTF.

The gene calls are TRBV15 and TRBJ2-3; 7 positions match TRBD2. The junction had 7 bases not matched to a gene; V was cut back by 1 base and J by 3 bases. The length of the CDR3 is 16 residues. The V gene's germline CDR1 is LNHNV and CDR2 YYDKDF (reference sequence). The CDR3 loop is CATSRVAGSGTDTQYF. As DNA, the CDR3 is TGTGCCACCAGCAGAGTGGCCGGTAGCGGGACAGATACGCAGTATTTT.

The J gene is TRBJ1-5, the V gene TRBV19, with 7 bases lining up with TRBD1. The J segment lost 4 bases and the V segment lost 7 bases, leaving 10 bases of the junction unmatched. The CDR3 is 15 residues long. Germline lookup yields CDR1 LNHDA and CDR2 SQIVND (reference sequence). The CDR3 bases are TGTGCCAGTACCTACGGGACAGAGTTGAATCAGCCCCAGCATTTT. Translated: CASTYGTELNQPQHF.

The rearrangement joins TRBV12-3 or TRBV12-4 to TRBJ2-1; no definite D call. Between the trimmed V and J ends, which lost 3 bases and 9 bases, there was a span of 18 bases. The CDR3 covers 15 residues. The DNA for the CDR3 is TGTGCCAGCAGTTTCCTAGGGAATCGTCCTATTGAGCAGTTCTTC. Translation gives CASSFLGNRPIEQFF.

V and J are TRBV24-1 and TRBJ2-5, with 7 bases matching TRBD2. V was pared by 10 bases and J by 3 bases, with 10 bases of the junction left unmatched. The CDR3 runs 14 residues. Germline-derived CDR1 and CDR2 are KGHDR and SFDVKD. CDR3 DNA sequence: TGTGCCACTGCGGGACGGGGAGGGAAAGAGACCCAGTACTTC. Residues: CATAGRGGKETQYF.

The chain has TRBV12-3 or TRBV12-4 and TRBJ2-5; 10 bases are shared with TRBD1. The CDR3 consists of 15 residues. V was pared by 5 bases and J by 5 bases, with 8 bases of the junction left unmatched. The CDR3 loop reads CASSTTTGGRETQYF. CDR3 bases: TGTGCCAGCAGTACAACGACAGGGGGCAGGGAGACCCAGTACTTC.

This clonotype was counted only a few times. This chain uses TRBV7-2 with TRBJ1-2; 7 bases align to TRBD1. The ends lost 5 bases at V and 4 bases at J; junction bases unmatched: 7. The CDR3 sequence is 14 residues long. Germline CDR1 reads SGHTA; CDR2 reads FQGNSA. Here the CDR3 DNA reads TGTGCCAGCAGCCATCAGGGGGGCCCCTATGGCTACACCTTC. It translates to CASSHQGGPYGYTF.

Only a few counts were recorded for this clonotype. The rearrangement links TRBV27 to TRBJ1-2; 9 bases are a match to TRBD1. CDR3 length equals 14 residues. V was pared by 3 bases and J by 7 bases, with 6 bases of the junction left unmatched. Germline V gene lookup returns CDR1 MNHEY and CDR2 SMNVEV (reference sequence). CDR3 sequence: CASSFSDRGFGYTF. CDR3 DNA: TGTGCCAGCAGTTTCTCTGACAGGGGGTTTGGCTACACCTTC.

Many counts were recorded for this clonotype. The V gene is TRBV29-1, the J gene TRBJ2-5; D remains unclear. This CDR3 is 14 amino acids long. Germline lookup yields CDR1 SQVTM and CDR2 ANQGSEA. V was clipped by 2 bases and J by 5 bases, with 15 bases between them. CDR3 loop: CSVENRASWETQYF. CDR3 in DNA: TGCAGCGTTGAAAACCGGGCGTCATGGGAGACCCAGTACTTC.

This clonotype was seen more than once but under ten times. This chain uses TRBV28 with TRBJ1-1; D gene unclear. The CDR3 contains 10 residues. Per the germline V gene, CDR1 is MDHEN and CDR2 is SYDVKM. Trimming took 5 bases from V and 8 from J, leaving 6 bases between them. The CDR3 DNA is TGTGCCAGCAGTACGAGGGAAGCTTTCTTT. Encoded protein: CASSTREAFF.